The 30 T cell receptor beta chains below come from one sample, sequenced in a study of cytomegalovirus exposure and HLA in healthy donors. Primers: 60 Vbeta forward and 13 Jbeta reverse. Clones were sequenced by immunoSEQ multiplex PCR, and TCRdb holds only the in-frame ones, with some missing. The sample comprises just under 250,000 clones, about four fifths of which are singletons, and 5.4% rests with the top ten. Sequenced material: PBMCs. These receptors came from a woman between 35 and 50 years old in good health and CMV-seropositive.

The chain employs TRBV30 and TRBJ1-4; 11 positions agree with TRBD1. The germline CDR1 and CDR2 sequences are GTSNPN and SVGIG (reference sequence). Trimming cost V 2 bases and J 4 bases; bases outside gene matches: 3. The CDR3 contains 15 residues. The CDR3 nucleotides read TGTGCCTGGAGTCCCGGGACAGGGGGTAATGAAAAACTGTTTTTT. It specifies CAWSPGTGGNEKLFF.

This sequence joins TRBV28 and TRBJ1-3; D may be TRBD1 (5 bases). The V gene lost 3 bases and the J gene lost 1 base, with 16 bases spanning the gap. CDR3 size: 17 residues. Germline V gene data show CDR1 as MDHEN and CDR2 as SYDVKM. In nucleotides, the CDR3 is TGTGCCAGCAGTTTCCAAGCGAGCCAGGGTTCTGGAAACACCATATATTTT. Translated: CASSFQASQGSGNTIYF.

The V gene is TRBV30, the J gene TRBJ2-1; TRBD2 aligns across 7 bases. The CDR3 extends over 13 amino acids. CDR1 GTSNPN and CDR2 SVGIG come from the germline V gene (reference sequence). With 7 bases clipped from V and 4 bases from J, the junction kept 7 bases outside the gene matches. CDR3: CAYRTSRYNEQFF. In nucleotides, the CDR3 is TGTGCCTACAGGACTAGTAGGTACAATGAGCAGTTCTTC.

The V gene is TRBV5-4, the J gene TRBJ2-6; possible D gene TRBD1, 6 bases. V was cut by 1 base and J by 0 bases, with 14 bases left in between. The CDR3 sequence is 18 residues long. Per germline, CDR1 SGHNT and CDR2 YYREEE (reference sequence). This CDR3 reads CASSLTAGVNSGANVLTF. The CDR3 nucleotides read TGTGCCAGCAGCTTGACGGCAGGGGTTAACTCTGGGGCCAACGTCCTGACTTTC.

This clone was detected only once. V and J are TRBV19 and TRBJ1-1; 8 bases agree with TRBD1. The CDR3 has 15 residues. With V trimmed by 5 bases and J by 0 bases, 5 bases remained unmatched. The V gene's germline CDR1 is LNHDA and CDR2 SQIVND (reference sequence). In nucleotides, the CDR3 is TGTGCCAGTAGTCCCCTGGACAGGGTGAACACTGAAGCTTTCTTT. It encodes CASSPLDRVNTEAFF.

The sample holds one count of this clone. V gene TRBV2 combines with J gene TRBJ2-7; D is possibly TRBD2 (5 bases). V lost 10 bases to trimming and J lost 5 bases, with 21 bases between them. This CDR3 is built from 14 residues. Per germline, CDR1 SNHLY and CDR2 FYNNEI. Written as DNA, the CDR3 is TGTGCCAATGGGGTGGAGGATACCGTCAACGAGCAGTACTTC. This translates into CANGVEDTVNEQYF.

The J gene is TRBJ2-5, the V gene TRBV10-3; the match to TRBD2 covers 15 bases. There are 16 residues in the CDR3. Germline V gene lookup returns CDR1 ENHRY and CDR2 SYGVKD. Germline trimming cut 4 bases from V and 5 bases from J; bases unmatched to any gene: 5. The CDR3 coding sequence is TGTGCCATCAGTGGGGGACTAGCGGGGGGCGGGGAGACCCAGTACTTC. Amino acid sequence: CAISGGLAGGGETQYF.

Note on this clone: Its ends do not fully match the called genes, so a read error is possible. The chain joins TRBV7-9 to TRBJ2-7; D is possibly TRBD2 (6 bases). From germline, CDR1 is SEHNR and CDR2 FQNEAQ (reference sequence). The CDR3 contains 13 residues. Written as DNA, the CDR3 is TGTTCCAGCTGCCCATCGGGAGTTCCCCAGCAGTACTTC. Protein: CSSCPSGVPQQYF.

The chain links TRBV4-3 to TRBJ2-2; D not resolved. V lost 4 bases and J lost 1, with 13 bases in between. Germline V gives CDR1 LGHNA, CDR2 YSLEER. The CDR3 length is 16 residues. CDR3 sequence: CASSPRAGWNTGELFF. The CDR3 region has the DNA TGCGCCAGCAGCCCGAGAGCCGGTTGGAACACCGGGGAGCTGTTTTTT.

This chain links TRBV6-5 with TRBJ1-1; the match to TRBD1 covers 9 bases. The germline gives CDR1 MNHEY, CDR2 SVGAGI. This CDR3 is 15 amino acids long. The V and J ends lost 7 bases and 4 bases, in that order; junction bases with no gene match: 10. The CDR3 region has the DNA TGTGCCAGCACTACAACGGGACAGGGATCCACTGAAGCTTTCTTT. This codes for CASTTTGQGSTEAFF.

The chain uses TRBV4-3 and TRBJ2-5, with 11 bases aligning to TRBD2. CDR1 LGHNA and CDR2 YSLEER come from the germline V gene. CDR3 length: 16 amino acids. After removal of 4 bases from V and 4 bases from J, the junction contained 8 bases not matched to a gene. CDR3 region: CASSRNSGGAVETQYF. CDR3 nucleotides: TGCGCCAGCAGCCGGAATAGCGGGGGGGCTGTAGAGACCCAGTACTTC.

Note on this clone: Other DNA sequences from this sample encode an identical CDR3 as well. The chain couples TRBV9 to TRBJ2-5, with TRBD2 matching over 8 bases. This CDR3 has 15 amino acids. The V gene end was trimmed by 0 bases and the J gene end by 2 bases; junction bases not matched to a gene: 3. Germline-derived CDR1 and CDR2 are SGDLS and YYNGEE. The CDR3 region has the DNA TGTGCCAGCAGCGTAGTTCCTAGCGGGCAAGAGACCCAGTACTTC. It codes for CASSVVPSGQETQYF.

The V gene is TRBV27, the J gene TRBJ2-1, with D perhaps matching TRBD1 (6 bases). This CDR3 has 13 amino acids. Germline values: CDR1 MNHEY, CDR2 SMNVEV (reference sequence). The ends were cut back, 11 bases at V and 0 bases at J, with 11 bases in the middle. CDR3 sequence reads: CAAGTNSYNEQFF. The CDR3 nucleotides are TGTGCCGCAGGGACAAACTCCTACAATGAGCAGTTCTTC.

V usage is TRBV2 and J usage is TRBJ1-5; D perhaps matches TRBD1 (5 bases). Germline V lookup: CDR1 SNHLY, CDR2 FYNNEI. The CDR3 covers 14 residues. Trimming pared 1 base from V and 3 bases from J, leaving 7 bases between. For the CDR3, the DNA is TGTGCCAGCAGTGAAGGCAGGGCCAATCAGCCCCAGCATTTT. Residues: CASSEGRANQPQHF. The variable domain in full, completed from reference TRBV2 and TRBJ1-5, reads EPEVTQTPSHQVTQMGQEVILRCVPISNHLYFYWYRQILGQKVEFLVSFYNNEISEKSEIFDDQFSVERPDGSNFTLKIRSTKLEDSAMYFCASSEGRANQPQHFGDGTRLSIL.

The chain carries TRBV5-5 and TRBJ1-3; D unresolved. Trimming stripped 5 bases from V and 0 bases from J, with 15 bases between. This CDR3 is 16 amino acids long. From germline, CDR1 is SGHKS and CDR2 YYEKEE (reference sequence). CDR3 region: CASSLPRQSSGNTIYF. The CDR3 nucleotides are TGTGCCAGCAGTCTCCCGAGGCAAAGCTCTGGAAACACCATATATTTT.

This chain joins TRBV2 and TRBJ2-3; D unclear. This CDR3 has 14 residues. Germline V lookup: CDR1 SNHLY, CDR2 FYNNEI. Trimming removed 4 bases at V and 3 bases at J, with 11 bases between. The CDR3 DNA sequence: TGTGCCAGCAGTGTACAGCTGTTAACAGATACGCAGTATTTT. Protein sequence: CASSVQLLTDTQYF.

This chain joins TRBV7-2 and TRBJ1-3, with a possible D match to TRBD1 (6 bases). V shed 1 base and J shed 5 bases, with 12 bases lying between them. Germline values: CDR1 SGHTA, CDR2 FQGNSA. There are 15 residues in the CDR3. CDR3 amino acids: CASSLVQGSRNTIYF. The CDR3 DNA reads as TGTGCCAGCAGCTTAGTGCAGGGGAGCAGAAACACCATATATTTT.

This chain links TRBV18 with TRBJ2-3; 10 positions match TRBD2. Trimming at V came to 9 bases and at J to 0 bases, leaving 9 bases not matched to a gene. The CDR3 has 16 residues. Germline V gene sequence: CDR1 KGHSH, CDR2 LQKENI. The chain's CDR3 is CASSRTSGFSTDTQYF. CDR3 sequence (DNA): TGTGCCAGTTCCCGGACTAGCGGTTTTAGCACAGATACGCAGTATTTT.

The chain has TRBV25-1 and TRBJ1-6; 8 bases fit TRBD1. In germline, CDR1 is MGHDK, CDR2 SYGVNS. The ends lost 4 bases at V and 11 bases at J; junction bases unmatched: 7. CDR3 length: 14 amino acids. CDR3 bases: TGTGCCAGCAGTGGGACAGGGACGGTGACACCCCTCCACTTT. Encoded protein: CASSGTGTVTPLHF.

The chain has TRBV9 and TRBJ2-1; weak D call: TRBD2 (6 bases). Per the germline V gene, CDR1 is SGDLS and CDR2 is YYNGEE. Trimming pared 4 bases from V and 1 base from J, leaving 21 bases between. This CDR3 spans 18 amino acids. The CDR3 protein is CASSRRPGTSQSYNEQFF. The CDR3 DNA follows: TGTGCCAGCAGCAGACGACCTGGGACTTCTCAATCCTACAATGAGCAGTTCTTC. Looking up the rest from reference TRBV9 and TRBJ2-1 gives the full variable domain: DSGVTQTPKHLITATGQRVTLRCSPRSGDLSVYWYQQSLDQGLQFLIQYYNGEERAKGNILERFSAQQFPDLHSELNLSSLELGDSALYFCASSRRPGTSQSYNEQFFGPGTRLTVL.

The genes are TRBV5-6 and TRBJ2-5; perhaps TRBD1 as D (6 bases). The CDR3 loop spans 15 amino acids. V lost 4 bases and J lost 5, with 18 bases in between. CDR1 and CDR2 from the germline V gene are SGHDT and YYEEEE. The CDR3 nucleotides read TGTGCCAGCAGCCCCCGAGGGGGAAGAAGGGAGACCCAGTACTTC. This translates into CASSPRGGRRETQYF.

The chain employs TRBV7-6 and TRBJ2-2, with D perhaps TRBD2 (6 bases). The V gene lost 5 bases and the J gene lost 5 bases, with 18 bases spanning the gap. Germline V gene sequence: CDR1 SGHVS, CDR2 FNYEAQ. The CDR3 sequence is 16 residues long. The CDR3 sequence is CASSPGGGLLTGELFF. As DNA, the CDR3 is TGTGCCAGCAGCCCCGGAGGAGGGCTGTTAACCGGGGAGCTGTTTTTT.

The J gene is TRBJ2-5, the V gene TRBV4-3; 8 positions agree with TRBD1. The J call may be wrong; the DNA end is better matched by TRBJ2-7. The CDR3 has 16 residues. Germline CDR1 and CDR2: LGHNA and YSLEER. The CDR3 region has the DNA TGCGCCAGCAGCCAAGAAGTCAGGACAGGGTTCAACGAGCAGTACTTC. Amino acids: CASSQEVRTGFNEQYF.

CDR3 coding DNA: TGTGCCAGCAGTTACTCGAATGGGGGAGGCGAGCAGTACTTC. Residues: CASSYSNGGGEQYF. This chain joins TRBV6-5 and TRBJ2-7, with D perhaps TRBD2 (6 bases). From germline, CDR1 is MNHEY and CDR2 SVGAGI. This CDR3 is built from 14 residues. Trimming took off 0 bases at V and 6 bases at J, with 12 bases between the two ends.

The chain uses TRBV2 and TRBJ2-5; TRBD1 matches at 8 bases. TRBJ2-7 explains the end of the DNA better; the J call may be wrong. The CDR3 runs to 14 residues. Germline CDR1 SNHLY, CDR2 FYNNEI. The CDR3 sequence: CASSLGQGGNEQYF. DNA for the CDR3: TGTGCCAGCAGCCTAGGACAGGGAGGCAACGAGCAGTACTTC.

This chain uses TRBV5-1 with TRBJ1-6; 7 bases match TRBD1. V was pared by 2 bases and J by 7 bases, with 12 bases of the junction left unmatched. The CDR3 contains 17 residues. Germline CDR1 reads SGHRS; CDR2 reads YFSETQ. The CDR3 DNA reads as TGCGCCAGCAGCTTATCCAGAGGGACAGAGGGGAATTCACCCCTCCACTTT. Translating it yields CASSLSRGTEGNSPLHF.

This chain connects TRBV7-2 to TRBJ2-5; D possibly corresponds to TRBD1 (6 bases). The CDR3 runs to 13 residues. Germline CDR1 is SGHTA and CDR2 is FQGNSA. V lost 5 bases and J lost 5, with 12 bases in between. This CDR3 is CASSGRGLETQYF. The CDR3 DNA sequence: TGTGCCAGCAGCGGCAGGGGCTTGGAGACCCAGTACTTC.

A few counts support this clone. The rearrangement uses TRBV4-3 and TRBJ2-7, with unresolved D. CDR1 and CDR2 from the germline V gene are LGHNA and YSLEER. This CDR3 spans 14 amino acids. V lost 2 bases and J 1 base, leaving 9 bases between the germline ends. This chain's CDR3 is CASSQSRGSYEQYF. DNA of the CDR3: TGCGCCAGCAGCCAAAGTCGCGGATCCTACGAGCAGTACTTC.

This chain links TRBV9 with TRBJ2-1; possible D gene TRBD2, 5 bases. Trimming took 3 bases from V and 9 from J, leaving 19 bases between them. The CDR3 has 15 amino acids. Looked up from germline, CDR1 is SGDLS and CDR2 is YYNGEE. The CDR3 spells CASSAPRSKLGEQFF. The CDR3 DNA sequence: TGTGCCAGCAGCGCCCCCCGGTCTAAACTAGGTGAGCAGTTCTTC.

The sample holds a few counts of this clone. The CDR3: CASSLRGDSGNTIYF. The CDR3 bases are TGCGCCAGCAGCCTCCGGGGGGACTCTGGAAACACCATATATTTT. J is TRBJ1-3 and V is TRBV5-1; a possible D gene is TRBD1 (5 bases). Per the germline V gene, CDR1 is SGHRS and CDR2 is YFSETQ. With 4 bases removed from V and 0 bases from J, the gap between germline ends came to 11 bases. CDR3 length: 15 residues. The whole variable domain, filled in from reference TRBV5-1 and TRBJ1-3, reads KAGVTQTPRYLIKTRGQQVTLSCSPISGHRSVSWYQQTPGQGLQFLFEYFSETQRNKGNFPGRFSGRQFSNSRSEMNVSTLELGDSALYLCASSLRGDSGNTIYFGEGSWLTVV.